This T cell receptor beta chain is from a study of T cells in women clearing cervical HPV infection. The wider study: Cases: HPV16-related CIN3 or worse on histology, 2 invasive cancers.

Profiled with immunoSEQ multiplex PCR; TCRdb holds only in-frame clones, not every one. The sample spans about 32,000 clones; the ten largest clones claim 5% to 7.5%. The sequencing sample was made of blood buffy coat. The receptor was isolated from a woman aged 18-69 years with a cervical HPV16 infection that either progressed to CIN3+ or cleared (not recorded which).

CDR3 DNA, as far as it was read: TGTGCCAGCAGCCGGACTAGCGGGGGGGTATACAATGAG. Its translation: CASSRTSGGVYNE. The CDR3 as a whole reads CASSRTSGGVYNEQFF. The genes are TRBV14 and TRBJ2-1, with TRBD2 matching over 15 bases. With the read ending 3 residues before the CDR3 end, the germline J gene is used to fill in that end. The length of the CDR3 is 16 residues. Germline V gene sequence: CDR1 SGHDN, CDR2 FVKESK. V lost 4 bases, J lost 4 bases, and 2 bases stayed unmatched.